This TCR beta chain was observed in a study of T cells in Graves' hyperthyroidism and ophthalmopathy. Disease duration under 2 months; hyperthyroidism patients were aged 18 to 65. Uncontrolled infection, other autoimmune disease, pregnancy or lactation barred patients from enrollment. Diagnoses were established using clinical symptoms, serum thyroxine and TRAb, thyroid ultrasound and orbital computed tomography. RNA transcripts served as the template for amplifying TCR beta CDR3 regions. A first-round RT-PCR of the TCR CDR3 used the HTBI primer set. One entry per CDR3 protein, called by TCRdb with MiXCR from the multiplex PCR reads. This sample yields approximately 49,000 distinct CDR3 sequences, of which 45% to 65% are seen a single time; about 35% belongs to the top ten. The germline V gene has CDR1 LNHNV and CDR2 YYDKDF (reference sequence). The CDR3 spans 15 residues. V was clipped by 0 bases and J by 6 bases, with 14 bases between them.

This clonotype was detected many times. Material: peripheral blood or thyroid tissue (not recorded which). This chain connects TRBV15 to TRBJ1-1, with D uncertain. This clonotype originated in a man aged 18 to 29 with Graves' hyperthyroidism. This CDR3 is CATSRDPGLDSEAFF. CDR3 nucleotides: TGTGCCACCAGCAGAGATCCCGGACTCGACTCTGAAGCTTTCTTT.